This TCR beta chain was observed in a study of blood T cell repertoires in COVID-19 (dated by TCRdb to the early 2020s). As for the study more broadly: Samples from collaborators originated in the United States, Italy and Spain and spanned both the acute and convalescent phases of COVID-19. The prospective study material was composed of cDNA or gDNA derived from T cells, B-cell-depleted T cells, or PBMCs. Subjects who had been exposed to COVID-19, were actively infected with it, or had recovered from it provided the deeply sampled blood TCRbeta repertoires that made up the dataset. The repertoires were released in a freely available public database intended as a resource for research on the immune response to SARS-CoV-2. Samples were obtained from the ongoing ImmuneRACE study (first 160 participants) and from over 1,000 subjects provided by 6 global collaborators. The sample metadata nearly always contained a de-identified subject ID, COVID-19 status, age in years and sex. HLA class I and class II types, where available, came from metadata supplied by the sample provider rather than from assay-based typing.

Whole blood was collected in K2EDTA tubes by collaborating institutions according to the institutions' own protocols. For TCRbeta analysis, collaborators shipped samples in one of three forms: frozen whole blood, isolated PBMCs, or DNA extracted from either of those sample types. What the authors observed across the whole study: How much clinical and demographic metadata was included differed by source and by participant, and the metadata was provided uncurated.

V loses 4 bases of germline sequence and J loses 4 bases, and the interval between the two ends is 16 bases. From its cysteine to its phenylalanine, the CDR3 spans 15 amino acids. Only CDR3 DNA is held: 45 bases, read in frame from base 1. Taken from the germline V gene, the CDR1 and CDR2 loops are SGHTS and YDEGEE. TCRbeta CDR3 regions were amplified from genomic DNA using the immunoSEQ Assay, a bias-controlled multiplex PCR. In the original analysis: The number of nucleated cells in each sample was estimated by amplification of reference gene primers within the assay. To quantify the absolute abundance of each unique TCRbeta CDR3 rearrangement, sequence reads were collapsed and filtered. For each sample, productive Simpson clonality was calculated as the square root of Simpson's diversity index over productive rearrangements. TCRdb took over this immuneACCESS table, retaining in-frame rearrangements with V and J assigned. Such tables are incomplete; in checked studies, under half of the missing clones stem from an unresolved V gene, and the remainder is unexplained. That table gives V, J and clone size, and the DNA gave D and trimming. The sample profile shows 150,000 to 200,000 clones; around 75% of them were found once. 11% to 15% of the sample is in the top ten clones.

This clone was counted a single time. There is no known antigen for this receptor. Within one base of it there is no much larger clone, and no base qualities were kept. The sequence was obtained from a woman aged 80 or over with acute or convalescent COVID-19. Rearrangement joined TRBV5-8 to TRBJ2-3, with no D gene named confidently. Sequenced input: peripheral blood. Here the CDR3 is given as CASSPFPSGADTQYF. The DNA sequence is given as TGTGCCAGCAGCCCGTTTCCCTCAGGCGCAGATACGCAGTATTTT.